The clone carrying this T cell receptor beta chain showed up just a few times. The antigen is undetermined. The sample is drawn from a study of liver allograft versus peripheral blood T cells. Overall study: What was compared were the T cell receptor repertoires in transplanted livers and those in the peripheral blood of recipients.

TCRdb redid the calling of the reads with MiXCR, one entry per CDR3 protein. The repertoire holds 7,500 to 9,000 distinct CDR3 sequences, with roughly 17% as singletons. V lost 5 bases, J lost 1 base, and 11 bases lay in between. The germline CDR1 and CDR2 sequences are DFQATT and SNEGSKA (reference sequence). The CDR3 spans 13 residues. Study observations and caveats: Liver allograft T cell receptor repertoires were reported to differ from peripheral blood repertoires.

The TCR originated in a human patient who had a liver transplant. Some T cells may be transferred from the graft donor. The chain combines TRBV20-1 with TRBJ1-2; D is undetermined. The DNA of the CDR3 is TGCAGTGCTGTGGACGCGATTAACTATGGCTACACCTTC. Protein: CSAVDAINYGYTF.